Listed below are T cell receptor beta chains from one sample, sequenced in a study of T cell responses to AZD1222 COVID-19 vaccine. This table comes from immunoSEQ multiplex PCR, and its TCRdb copy is limited to in-frame clones, with some not included. In the table there are approximately 150,000 clones, approximately 92% of which are singletons. The starting material was peripheral blood, obtained 28 days after the second AZD1222 dose. The source of these receptors is an adult who received the AZD1222 COVID-19 vaccine. The CDR3 runs from the conserved cysteine through the conserved F or W. A D gene is named only where the DNA matches it firmly.

>TRBV5-4|TRBD2|TRBJ2-2
CASSSPGLAGVPGELFF
TGTGCCAGCAGCTCGCCGGGACTAGCGGGAGTGCCCGGGGAGCTGTTTTTT
>TRBV6-1|-|TRBJ2-1
CASSDGTPRGNEQFF
TGTGCCAGCAGTGATGGGACTCCCCGTGGCAATGAGCAGTTCTTC
>TRBV20-1|-|TRBJ2-7
CSAGTGSNF
TGCAGTGCCGGTACGGGGTCCAACTTC
>TRBV7-2|-|TRBJ2-3
CASSYTDTQYF
TGTGCCAGCAGCTACACAGATACGCAGTATTTT
>TRBV5-1|TRBD1|TRBJ1-1
CASSRGQGAEAFF
TGCGCCAGCAGCCGGGGACAGGGAGCTGAAGCTTTCTTT
>TRBV5-6|-|TRBJ2-7
CASSPPRDWGRYEQYF
TGTGCCAGCAGCCCCCCGCGGGACTGGGGCAGATACGAGCAGTACTTC
>TRBV5-6|-|TRBJ2-3
CASSPFSTDTQYF
TGTGCCAGCAGCCCCTTCAGCACAGATACGCAGTATTTT
>TRBV24-1|-|TRBJ1-3
CATSEGSSGNTIYF
TGTGCCACCAGTGAAGGGTCCAGTGGAAACACCATATATTTT
>TRBV2|-|TRBJ1-5
CASSESTVGNQPQHF
TGTGCCAGCAGTGAATCGACAGTCGGCAATCAGCCCCAGCATTTT
>TRBV9|-|TRBJ1-1
CASSPQRPNPRAFF
TGTGCCAGCAGCCCCCAGAGGCCCAACCCGAGAGCTTTCTTT
>TRBV4-2|TRBD2|TRBJ2-1
CASSLRLAGGNEQFF
TGTGCCAGCAGCCTCAGACTAGCGGGAGGGAATGAGCAGTTCTTC